A selection of T cell receptor beta chains follows, all from one sample in a study of radiotherapy plus CTLA-4 blockade in lung cancer. Sequencing used immunoSEQ multiplex PCR; TCRdb keeps in-frame clones, though not all of them. This sample has roughly 50,000 clones, with approximately 79% found just once. The sequences come from peripheral blood, collected from a patient treated with radiotherapy plus ipilimumab. Receptors were obtained from a human donor with non-small cell lung cancer who had stable disease on radiotherapy plus ipilimumab. Each CDR3 is given with its conserved first and last residue. The D gene is left open where the match is weak. Clone sizes are given selectively: once, few, many, or a class where the clone is expanded.

TRBV5-1,.,TRBJ1-6,.,TGCGCCAGCAGCTTGGATGGTGCCAGCTCCTATAATTCACCCCTCCACTTT,CASSLDGASSYNSPLHF
TRBV6-4,.,TRBJ1-3,.,TGTGCCAGCAGCCACGGTGACAGCTCTGAAGTCGGATCCGGAAACACCATATATTTT,CASSHGDSSEVGSGNTIYF
TRBV9,TRBD2,TRBJ2-1,.,TGTGCCAGCAGCCTTGGTGGCGGGGGGCCGGAGCAGTTCTTC,CASSLGGGGPEQFF
TRBV9,.,TRBJ1-2,few,TGTGCCAGCAGCGTAAATATCAACTATGGCTACACCTTC,CASSVNINYGYTF
TRBV14,TRBD2,TRBJ2-7,.,TGTGCCAGCAGCCTGGGGGGGTACGAGCAGTACTTC,CASSLGGYEQYF
TRBV4-2,.,TRBJ1-1,.,TGTGCCAGCAGCCAAGGTGGGGGGCTGGTCACTGAAGCTTTCTTT,CASSQGGGLVTEAFF
TRBV6-5,.,TRBJ1-1,.,TGTGCCAGCAGCCCCAGGGCGCCCACTGAAGCTTTCTTT,CASSPRAPTEAFF
TRBV2,TRBD1,TRBJ2-3,.,TGTGCCAGCAGACAGGGGGGCACAGATACGCAGTATTTT,CASRQGGTDTQYF
TRBV11-2,TRBD1,TRBJ1-2,.,TGTGCCAGCAGCCCCGGAGGGACAGGGGAGGTCTATGGCTACACCTTC,CASSPGGTGEVYGYTF
TRBV6-5,TRBD1,TRBJ1-2,.,TGTGCCAGCAGCGGACAGGGACACAACTATGGCTACACCTTC,CASSGQGHNYGYTF
TRBV5-4,.,TRBJ1-5,.,TGTGCCAGCAGCTCAGACAGGCAACTCCAGCCCCAGCATTTT,CASSSDRQLQPQHF
TRBV28,.,TRBJ1-2,.,TGTGCCAGCAGTTCCCGGACATACGGCTACACCTTC,CASSSRTYGYTF
TRBV4-1,.,TRBJ1-2,.,TGCGCCAGCAGCCGATATGCTAGTGGACCCAACTATGGCTACACCTTC,CASSRYASGPNYGYTF
TRBV21-1,.,TRBJ2-1,.,TGTGCCAGCAGCAAGAACTCAAGACAGGGGTCGGGGAATGAGCAGTTCTTC,CASSKNSRQGSGNEQFF
TRBV19,.,TRBJ1-5,.,TGTGCCAGTACCACAGCTGTTCATCAGCCCCAGCATTTT,CASTTAVHQPQHF
TRBV5-1,TRBD1,TRBJ1-4,.,TGCGCCAGCCGACAGGGAACAACTAATGAAAAACTGTTTTTT,CASRQGTTNEKLFF
TRBV7-8,TRBD1,TRBJ2-3,.,TGTGCCAGCAGCTTAGCAGGGACAGGGTTTCGGAACCCCACAGATACGCAGTATTTT,CASSLAGTGFRNPTDTQYF
TRBV11-2,TRBD1,TRBJ2-7,.,TGTGCCAGCAGCTTAATTCGTCGGCAGGGGGACTACGAGCAGTACTTC,CASSLIRRQGDYEQYF
TRBV25-1,.,TRBJ2-4,.,TGTGCCAGCAGTGAAGCCGGAATCGCGAGCATTCAGTACTTC,CASSEAGIASIQYF
TRBV2,TRBD2,TRBJ2-3,.,TGTGCCAGCAGTCTACTCGGACTAGCGGGGAGAACAGATACGCAGTATTTT,CASSLLGLAGRTDTQYF
TRBV27,.,TRBJ2-7,.,TGTGCCAGCAGTTTATTGGGGCTAGGGGCATACGAGCAGTACTTC,CASSLLGLGAYEQYF
TRBV10-2,.,TRBJ1-5,.,TGCGCCAGCAGGGGGGAGGGTAGCAATCAGCCCCAGCATTTT,CASRGEGSNQPQHF
TRBV27,.,TRBJ1-5,few,TGTGCCAGCATACAGGGTCAAAGCAATCAGCCCCAGCATTTT,CASIQGQSNQPQHF
TRBV19,.,TRBJ1-2,few,TGTGCCAGTAGTCCGAGACGGTACGGGTGGGTGCTCTATGGCTACACCTTC,CASSPRRYGWVLYGYTF
TRBV28,.,TRBJ1-2,.,TGTGCCAGCGATCGAAGGACGGCCGCTCCCGGCTACACCTTC,CASDRRTAAPGYTF
TRBV19,.,TRBJ1-2,.,TGTGCCAGTAGTTTGAGCCCGTATGGCTACACCTTC,CASSLSPYGYTF
TRBV6-5,.,TRBJ2-3,.,TGTGCCACCAAGGGAGGAGATACGCAGTATTTT,CATKGGDTQYF
TRBV25-1,.,TRBJ2-7,.,TGTGCCCCCCCGCGAGGGTGCCGGAGCTCCTACGAGCAGTACTTC,CAPPRGCRSSYEQYF
TRBV19,TRBD2,TRBJ2-7,few,TGTGCCAGTAGCCCGACTAGCGAGATCCACGAGCAGTACTTC,CASSPTSEIHEQYF
TRBV4-3,.,TRBJ2-3,.,TGCGCCAGCAGCCCCCGTGGCAGGTTCGGAACTTCTCAAACAGATACGCAGTATTTT,CASSPRGRFGTSQTDTQYF
TRBV28,TRBD1,TRBJ2-1,once,TGTGCCAGCAGGAGAGCGACAGGGTTCTTAAGCTCCTACAATGAGCAGTTCTTC,CASRRATGFLSSYNEQFF
TRBV7-2,.,TRBJ2-2,.,TGTGCCAGCAGCTTAGGAGTTACGGGTTACACCGGGGAGCTGTTTTTT,CASSLGVTGYTGELFF
TRBV7-2,.,TRBJ1-2,once,TGTGCCAGCAGCTTAGGAAGAGGCTATGGCTACACCTTC,CASSLGRGYGYTF
TRBV15,TRBD1,TRBJ1-3,.,TGTGCCACCAGCACGGGACAGGGCCCTGGAAACACCATATATTTT,CATSTGQGPGNTIYF
TRBV9,.,TRBJ2-1,.,TGTGCCAGCAGCGTAGGACACTTCGGGTCCAATGAGCAGTTCTTC,CASSVGHFGSNEQFF
TRBV2,TRBD1,TRBJ1-2,.,TGTGCCAGCAGCCAAGGACAGGGCCCCTATGGCTACACCTTC,CASSQGQGPYGYTF
TRBV10-2,.,TRBJ1-2,.,TGCGCCAGCAACAAAGAAAGGACTTTTGGCTACACCTTC,CASNKERTFGYTF
TRBV5-1,TRBD1,TRBJ1-4,.,TGCGCCAGCAGCGGGCAGACAGGGGGCGCAGCAACTAATGAAAAACTGTTTTTT,CASSGQTGGAATNEKLFF
TRBV4-3,.,TRBJ1-2,.,TGCGCCAGCAGCCCTGGTCTCGGAGCAGGGGTAAACTATGGCTACACCTTC,CASSPGLGAGVNYGYTF
TRBV6-4,.,TRBJ1-1,.,TGTGCCAGCAGTCCCCGCCAGGGGAGTACTGAAGCTTTCTTT,CASSPRQGSTEAFF
TRBV2,.,TRBJ1-2,.,TGTGCCAGCAGGGATAAGGGTCTCGGTGGCTACACCTTC,CASRDKGLGGYTF
TRBV4-1,.,TRBJ1-1,.,TGCGCCAGCAGCTTCGGACGGATGAACACTGAAGCTTTCTTT,CASSFGRMNTEAFF
TRBV29-1,.,TRBJ2-5,once,TGCAGCGTTGAAAGGGGGGCGAGGGAGACCCAGTACTTC,CSVERGARETQYF
TRBV7-9,TRBD1,TRBJ1-2,.,TGTGCCAGCAGCCCCGGGACAGGGCTCTATGGCTACACCTTC,CASSPGTGLYGYTF
TRBV10-1,.,TRBJ1-4,few,TGCGCCAGCAGTGAGTCACCCCTGGGGCGAAACGAAAAACTGTTTTTT,CASSESPLGRNEKLFF
TRBV5-1,.,TRBJ1-1,once,TGCGCCAGCAGCTTGCCCCGGGGCACTGAAGCTTTCTTT,CASSLPRGTEAFF
TRBV16,.,TRBJ2-5,once,TGTGCCAGCAGCCAATCGACGGGTCCCCAAGAGACCCAGTACTTC,CASSQSTGPQETQYF
TRBV25-1,.,TRBJ1-5,few,TGTGCCAGCAGCGGGGTGGGGAGCGGCAATCAGCCCCAGCATTTT,CASSGVGSGNQPQHF
TRBV15,.,TRBJ2-2,.,TGTGCCACCAGCAGAGAGGGCCCCCTGGGGGACACCGGGGAGCTGTTTTTT,CATSREGPLGDTGELFF
TRBV7-2,TRBD1,TRBJ2-7,few,TGTGCCAGCAGAGAAAGACAGGGGAGCTCCTACGAGCAGTACTTC,CASRERQGSSYEQYF
TRBV7-2,TRBD1,TRBJ2-5,.,TGTGCCAGCAGCCTACAGGGGAATGTAGGGGAGACCCAGTACTTC,CASSLQGNVGETQYF
TRBV7-2,TRBD1,TRBJ1-3,.,TGTGCCAGCAGCTTAGCCCGACGCCGGGACAGGGGCTATATTGACTCTGGAAACACCATATATTTT,CASSLARRRDRGYIDSGNTIYF
TRBV9,TRBD2,TRBJ2-3,.,TGTGCCAGCAGCGTACAGGCGGGGGGGACAGATACGCAGTATTTT,CASSVQAGGTDTQYF
TRBV19,.,TRBJ1-4,.,TGTGCCAGTAGTATAGATCTGGCAGATCGGAATGAAAAACTGTTTTTT,CASSIDLADRNEKLFF
TRBV5-1,TRBD1,TRBJ1-3,.,TGCGCCAGCAGCTGGGACAGCTTCTCTGGAAACACCATATATTTT,CASSWDSFSGNTIYF
TRBV27,.,TRBJ1-2,.,TGTGCCAGCAGTGCATACCGGACCATAGGCTATGGCTACACCTTC,CASSAYRTIGYGYTF
TRBV6-6,.,TRBJ2-1,.,TGTGCCAGCAGCTATGTAAGGCCCGGAGGGAAATACGAGCAGTTCTTC,CASSYVRPGGKYEQFF
TRBV19,.,TRBJ1-1,once,TGTGCCACCCAGAGAGACACTGAAGCTTTCTTT,CATQRDTEAFF
TRBV29-1,.,TRBJ2-1,.,TGCAGCGTTGGGGGGCAGGGTTCCTACAATGAGCAGTTCTTC,CSVGGQGSYNEQFF